The present TCR beta chain was sequenced within a study of blood T cell repertoires in COVID-19. In germline, CDR1 is SGHTA, CDR2 FQGNSA. CDR3 length equals 16 residues. With 4 bases clipped from V and 6 bases from J, the junction kept 7 bases outside the gene matches. Here immunoSEQ multiplex PCR was the method, and the copy in TCRdb shows in-frame clones only, minus some. Of about 250,000 clones in the sample, approximately 84% were seen once. The sequence was obtained from a person between 65 and 79 years old with COVID-19, enrolled during active disease. The chain links TRBV7-2 to TRBJ2-2, with 11 bases identical to TRBD2. Sequenced sample: peripheral blood. CDR3 DNA sequence: TGTGCCAGCAGCTGGATTAGCGGGGGGGCCCCCGGGGAGCTGTTTTTT. It specifies CASSWISGGAPGELFF.